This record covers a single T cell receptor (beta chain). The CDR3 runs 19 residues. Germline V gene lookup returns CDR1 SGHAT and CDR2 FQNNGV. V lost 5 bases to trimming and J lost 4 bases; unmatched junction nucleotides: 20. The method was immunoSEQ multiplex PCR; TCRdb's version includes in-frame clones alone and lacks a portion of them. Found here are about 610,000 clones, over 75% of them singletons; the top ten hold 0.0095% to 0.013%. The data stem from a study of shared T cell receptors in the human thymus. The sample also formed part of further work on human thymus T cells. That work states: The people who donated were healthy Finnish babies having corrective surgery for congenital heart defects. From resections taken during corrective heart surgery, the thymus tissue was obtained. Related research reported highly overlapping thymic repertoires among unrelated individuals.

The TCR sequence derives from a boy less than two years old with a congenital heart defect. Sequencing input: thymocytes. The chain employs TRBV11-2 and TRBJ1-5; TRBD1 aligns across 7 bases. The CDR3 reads CASSTQGRQGKKGNQPQHF. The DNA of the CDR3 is TGTGCCAGCAGCACCCAGGGTCGACAGGGCAAAAAAGGGAATCAGCCCCAGCATTTT.